The rows below give T cell receptor beta chains drawn from one sample of a study of blood T cell repertoires in COVID-19. Clones were sequenced by immunoSEQ multiplex PCR, and TCRdb holds only the in-frame ones, with some missing. There are 200,000 to 250,000 clones in the sample; 70% to 90% occur only once, and around 5.7% lies in the top ten. The sample was peripheral blood. The receptor source for this set is a man older than 75 with acute or convalescent COVID-19. Both conserved end residues are part of each CDR3. Fields, in order: CDR3 protein, CDR3 DNA, J gene, V gene, D gene, clone size. A D gene is named only where the DNA matches it firmly. Only part of the rows carry a size: once, few, many, or a class if the clone is expanded.

CASSQQLTGELFF | TGTGCCAGCAGCCAACAGTTGACCGGGGAGCTGTTTTTT | TRBJ2-2 | TRBV14 | - | -
CASSLIGRGSTEAFF | TGTGCCAGCAGTTTAATCGGCAGGGGGTCCACTGAAGCTTTCTTT | TRBJ1-1 | TRBV27 | TRBD1 | once
CASSYSAGGQDEQFF | TGTGCCAGCAGTTACTCAGCAGGGGGCCAGGATGAGCAGTTCTTC | TRBJ2-1 | TRBV6-5 | TRBD1 | -
CASSYGGSGANVLTF | TGTGCCAGCAGTTACGGCGGCTCTGGGGCCAACGTCCTGACTTTC | TRBJ2-6 | TRBV6-6 | - | -
CASKGILRSYTF | TGTGCCAGCAAAGGTATTTTGAGGAGCTACACCTTC | TRBJ1-2 | TRBV28 | - | -
CASSQSLAGGQETQYF | TGTGCCAGCAGCCAAAGTCTAGCGGGGGGGCAAGAGACCCAGTACTTC | TRBJ2-5 | TRBV3-1/TRBV3-2 | TRBD2 | -
CASSLMTSGRETQYF | TGTGCCAGCAGCTTGATGACTAGCGGGAGGGAGACCCAGTACTTC | TRBJ2-5 | TRBV11-2 | TRBD2 | -
CASSPGLTRDTEAFF | TGCGCCAGCAGTCCAGGCCTCACGCGGGACACTGAAGCTTTCTTT | TRBJ1-1 | TRBV5-1 | - | -
CASVLSGRGETQYF | TGTGCCAGCGTGCTATCGGGAAGAGGAGAGACCCAGTACTTC | TRBJ2-5 | TRBV3-1/TRBV3-2 | - | -
CASGASGATDTQYF | TGTGCCAGCGGGGCTAGCGGGGCCACAGATACGCAGTATTTT | TRBJ2-3 | TRBV7-9 | TRBD2 | -
CASSQGTGVNQPQHF | TGTGCCAGCAGCCAAGGGACAGGCGTAAATCAGCCCCAGCATTTT | TRBJ1-5 | TRBV14 | TRBD1 | few
CATSDYREQHF | TGTGCCACCAGTGATTACCGGGAACAGCATTTT | TRBJ1-5 | TRBV24-1 | - | -
CASNSGYGANVLTF | TGTGCCAGTAACTCCGGGTACGGGGCCAACGTCCTGACTTTC | TRBJ2-6 | TRBV19 | - | -
CASSQVGLQETQYF | TGTGCCAGCAGCCAGGTGGGACTCCAAGAGACCCAGTACTTC | TRBJ2-5 | TRBV14 | - | -
CASGKVLGQGTDTQYF | TGTGCCAGCGGGAAAGTTCTGGGACAGGGCACAGATACGCAGTATTTT | TRBJ2-3 | TRBV5-8 | TRBD1 | -
CASRPGTGVTDTQYF | TGTGCCAGTAGACCCGGGACAGGGGTCACAGATACGCAGTATTTT | TRBJ2-3 | TRBV19 | TRBD1 | few
CASSFRAGGPSTDTQYF | TGTGCCAGCAGCTTCCGAGCGGGAGGGCCAAGCACAGATACGCAGTATTTT | TRBJ2-3 | TRBV7-2 | TRBD2 | -
CASRKRDRADTQYF | TGTGCCAGCAGAAAGCGGGATAGGGCAGATACGCAGTATTTT | TRBJ2-3 | TRBV6-5 | TRBD2 | -
CAASGREGSTRELFF | TGTGCCGCTAGCGGGCGGGAGGGCAGCACCCGGGAGCTGTTTTTT | TRBJ2-2 | TRBV19 | TRBD2 | once
CASRFTSAPSTDTQYF | TGTGCCAGCAGGTTTACTAGCGCTCCAAGCACAGATACGCAGTATTTT | TRBJ2-3 | TRBV7-2 | TRBD2 | -
CASSIRETTHNQPQHF | TGTGCGAGTAGTATACGGGAGACAACGCACAATCAGCCCCAGCATTTT | TRBJ1-5 | TRBV19 | - | -
CASSRTREADTQYF | TGTGCCAGCAGCCGCACTAGGGAGGCAGATACGCAGTATTTT | TRBJ2-3 | TRBV5-4 | - | -
CASSPSGTGVETQYF | TGTGCCAGCTCACCGTCGGGGACAGGGGTGGAGACCCAGTACTTC | TRBJ2-5 | TRBV18 | TRBD1 | -
CASSPAPLSGANVLTF | TGTGCCAGCAGCCCCGCGCCACTCTCTGGGGCCAACGTCCTGACTTTC | TRBJ2-6 | TRBV5-4 | - | once
CASSRGGYNEQFF | TGTGCCAGCAGTCGAGGTGGCTACAATGAGCAGTTCTTC | TRBJ2-1 | TRBV28 | - | once
CASSIGGVGAEAFF | TGTGCCAGTAGTATCGGAGGCGTCGGGGCTGAAGCTTTCTTT | TRBJ1-1 | TRBV19 | - | once